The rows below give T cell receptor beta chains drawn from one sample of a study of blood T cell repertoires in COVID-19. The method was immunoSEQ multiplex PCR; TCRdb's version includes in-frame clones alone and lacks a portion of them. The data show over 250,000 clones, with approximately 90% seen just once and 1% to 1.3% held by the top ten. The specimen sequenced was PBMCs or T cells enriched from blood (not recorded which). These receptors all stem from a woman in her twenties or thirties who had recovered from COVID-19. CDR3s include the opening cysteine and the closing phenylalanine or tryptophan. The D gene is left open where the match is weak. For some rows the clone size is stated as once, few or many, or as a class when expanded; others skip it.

CASSLPPGQSISYNEQFF TGTGCCAGCAGTCTACCCCCGGGACAGTCCATCTCCTACAATGAGCAGTTCTTC - TRBV2 TRBD1 TRBJ2-1
CASSFPGTDTQYF TGTGCCAGCAGCTTCCCAGGCACAGATACGCAGTATTTT - TRBV11-2 - TRBJ2-3
CASSLGGGSSNEQFF TGTGCCAGCAGCTTGGGAGGCGGGAGCTCCAATGAGCAGTTCTTC - TRBV5-4 TRBD2 TRBJ2-1
CASSFISTTLYEQYF TGTGCCAGCAGTTTTATTAGCACCACTCTCTACGAGCAGTACTTC - TRBV28 - TRBJ2-7
CASSPTATNEKLFF TGTGCCAGCAGTCCCACAGCAACTAATGAAAAACTGTTTTTT - TRBV6-5 - TRBJ1-4
CASMGQVYNTEAFF TGTGCCAGCATGGGACAGGTATATAACACTGAAGCTTTCTTT once TRBV6-5 TRBD1 TRBJ1-1
CASSTDRRNTGELFF TGTGCCAGTAGCACGGACAGGCGCAACACCGGGGAGCTGTTTTTT - TRBV19 TRBD1 TRBJ2-2
CASSVGQGYEQYF TGTGCCAGCAGTGTGGGACAGGGGTACGAGCAGTACTTC - TRBV2 TRBD1 TRBJ2-7
CASSLQGSNTGELFF TGTGCCAGCAGCCTACAGGGGTCGAACACCGGGGAGCTGTTTTTT - TRBV7-3 TRBD1 TRBJ2-2
CASSHGLAGGVTGELFF TGCGCCAGCAGTCACGGACTAGCGGGAGGGGTCACCGGGGAGCTGTTTTTT - TRBV5-1 TRBD2 TRBJ2-2
CASSSTDRLYNYGYTF TGTGCCAGCAGTTCCACGGACAGGCTCTACAACTATGGCTACACCTTC - TRBV6-2/TRBV6-3 TRBD1 TRBJ1-2
CASSMLASGTYEQYF TGTGCCAGTAGTATGTTGGCTAGCGGAACCTACGAGCAGTACTTC - TRBV19 TRBD2 TRBJ2-7
CASSRVENIQYF TGTGCCAGCAGCAGGGTTGAAAACATTCAGTACTTC - TRBV25-1 - TRBJ2-4
CASSVSVGGPGDEQFF TGTGCCAGCAGCGTATCCGTGGGAGGGCCGGGGGATGAGCAGTTCTTC - TRBV9 TRBD2 TRBJ2-1
CASSLRQANQPQHF TGTGCCAGCAGTTTACGGCAGGCCAATCAGCCCCAGCATTTT once TRBV28 - TRBJ1-5
CASSWLISGSQETQYF TGTGCCAGCAGTTGGCTAATAAGCGGTTCACAAGAGACCCAGTACTTC - TRBV6-2/TRBV6-3 - TRBJ2-5
CASSRTSGSRDEQFF TGTGCCAGCAGCCGAACTAGCGGGAGTCGCGATGAGCAGTTCTTC - TRBV5-4 TRBD2 TRBJ2-1
CASQGQGANTEAFF TGTGCCAGCCAGGGACAGGGGGCGAACACTGAAGCTTTCTTT once TRBV2 TRBD1 TRBJ1-1